The source of this TCR beta chain is a study of PD-L1 blockade in urothelial cancer. Study-level background: About 90% of the 29 patients comprised males who had bladder-origin urothelial cancer. Median T cell yield from blood was 130,000 to 150,000. Study findings and constraints: Those with durable benefit had larger increases in tumor-associated blood clones at 3 weeks.

Germline V gene data show CDR1 as SGDLS and CDR2 as YYNGEE. The V end lost 0 bases, the J end lost 4 bases, and 3 bases lay between the germline ends. The length of the CDR3 is 12 residues. A note on this clone: Its antigen is undetermined.

The data were produced by immunoSEQ multiplex PCR, yet TCRdb's version contains in-frame clones alone and is incomplete. The sample has tens of thousands of clones; around 87% are singletons. This receptor was taken from a man over 45 with urothelial cancer. Sequences were derived from PBMCs, sampled around atezolizumab (anti-PD-L1) treatment. This sequence joins TRBV9 and TRBJ2-3; no clear D. The CDR3 coding sequence is TGTGCCAGCAGCGTAGTCTCAGATACGCAGTATTTT. Protein sequence: CASSVVSDTQYF.